What follows are 19 T cell receptor beta chains derived from one specimen sequenced in a study of cytomegalovirus exposure and HLA in healthy donors. TCRdb keeps only in-frame clones here, not all; method: immunoSEQ multiplex PCR. Among over 200,000 clones listed, around nine tenths were seen once. The sample comprised PBMCs. Every receptor here comes from a woman between 18 and 29 years old in good health and CMV-seropositive.

The chain couples TRBV15 to TRBJ2-5, with 11 positions matching TRBD2. CDR3 length: 14 residues. Germline loops: CDR1 LNHNV, CDR2 YYDKDF (reference sequence). V lost 5 bases and J lost 3; bases outside the gene matches: 2. The CDR3 DNA reads TGTGCCACCAGCGGGACTAGCGGCAAAGAGACCCAGTACTTC. It encodes CATSGTSGKETQYF.

The rearrangement joins TRBV7-9 to TRBJ2-5; TRBD2 matches 11 bases. The CDR3 loop spans 16 amino acids. Trimming took 5 bases from V and 5 from J; bases not matched to a gene: 10. The germline V gene has CDR1 SEHNR and CDR2 FQNEAQ (reference sequence). The CDR3 sequence is CASSAIAGGPIETQYF. The CDR3 DNA reads TGTGCCAGCAGCGCTATAGCGGGAGGGCCGATTGAGACCCAGTACTTC.

The CDR3 region is CASSLLAGRTQHF. The CDR3 DNA follows: TGTGCCAGCAGTTTATTGGCGGGGAGGACCCAGCATTTT. The V and J genes are TRBV28 and TRBJ1-5; D ambiguous. V was pared by 1 base and J by 11 bases, with 12 bases between. Germline CDR1 MDHEN, CDR2 SYDVKM. CDR3 length equals 13 residues.

This sequence joins TRBV2 and TRBJ2-3, with 12 bases lining up with TRBD2. This CDR3 contains 15 residues. The V gene end was trimmed by 7 bases and the J gene end by 1 base; junction bases not matched to a gene: 3. Germline CDR1 SNHLY, CDR2 FYNNEI. In nucleotides, the CDR3 is TGTGCCAGCAACCGACTAGCGGGAGGCACAGATACGCAGTATTTT. It codes for CASNRLAGGTDTQYF.

This rearrangement joins TRBV9 to TRBJ2-6, with no clear D. V lost 2 bases to trimming and J lost 0 bases, with 6 bases between them. This CDR3 has 15 residues. CDR1 is SGDLS and CDR2 is YYNGEE in the germline V gene. CDR3 protein: CASSVRPSGANVLTF. The CDR3 nucleotides read TGTGCCAGCAGCGTGAGGCCCTCTGGGGCCAACGTCCTGACTTTC. Based on the CDR3 plus reference TRBV9 and TRBJ2-6, the full variable domain is DSGVTQTPKHLITATGQRVTLRCSPRSGDLSVYWYQQSLDQGLQFLIQYYNGEERAKGNILERFSAQQFPDLHSELNLSSLELGDSALYFCASSVRPSGANVLTFGAGSRLTVL.

The rearrangement joins TRBV14 to TRBJ1-1; D remains unclear. There are 14 residues in the CDR3. Germline V CDR1 and CDR2: SGHDN, FVKESK. V gave up 0 bases and J gave up 6 bases, with 11 bases separating them. The CDR3 DNA reads TGTGCCAGCAGCCAAGATTCGGGGTTCGCTGAAGCTTTCTTT. Translated, it gives CASSQDSGFAEAFF.

The V gene is TRBV4-1, the J gene TRBJ2-2, with 10 bases lining up with TRBD2. CDR3 length equals 16 residues. The germline CDR1 and CDR2 sequences are MGHRA and YSYEKL. V gave up 4 bases and J gave up 4 bases; unmatched junction bases: 6. The CDR3 reads CASSRLAGVPTGELFF. The CDR3 DNA reads as TGCGCCAGCAGCCGCCTAGCGGGAGTCCCCACCGGGGAGCTGTTTTTT.

The V gene is TRBV27, the J gene TRBJ2-7; tentative D call: TRBD1 (5 bases). CDR3 length equals 16 residues. CDR1 is MNHEY and CDR2 is SMNVEV in the germline V gene (reference sequence). V was cut by 5 bases and J by 6 bases, with 23 bases left in between. CDR3 nucleotide sequence: TGTGCCAGCAGTCTTATTGGGTTGACAGAACTAAGCGAGCAGTACTTC. It encodes CASSLIGLTELSEQYF.

The chain joins TRBV9 to TRBJ2-1; possible D gene TRBD2, 5 bases. This CDR3 is 13 amino acids long. CDR1 SGDLS and CDR2 YYNGEE come from the germline V gene. V lost 0 bases and J 7 bases, leaving 8 bases between the germline ends. In DNA form, the CDR3 reads TGTGCCAGCAGCGTAGACGGAGGTAATGAGCAGTTCTTC. Residues: CASSVDGGNEQFF.

The rearrangement uses TRBV11-2 and TRBJ2-7, with D perhaps matching TRBD2 (6 bases). The CDR3 is 15 residues long. Between the trimmed V and J ends, which lost 4 bases and 7 bases, there was a span of 20 bases. Germline values: CDR1 SGHAT, CDR2 FQNNGV. Here the CDR3 DNA reads TGTGCCAGCAGCTCCCGCCTAGTAGTGGGGAGGGAGCAGTACTTC. Translation: CASSSRLVVGREQYF. Filled out from reference TRBV11-2 and TRBJ2-7, the complete variable domain reads EAGVAQSPRYKIIEKRQSVAFWCNPISGHATLYWYQQILGQGPKLLIQFQNNGVVDDSQLPKDRFSAERLKGVDSTLKIQPAKLEDSAVYLCASSSRLVVGREQYFGPGTRLTVT.

The chain uses TRBV2 and TRBJ2-1; 14 nucleotides align to TRBD2. The CDR3 has 19 amino acids. Germline V gene data show CDR1 as SNHLY and CDR2 as FYNNEI. V lost 4 bases to trimming and J lost 7 bases; unmatched junction nucleotides: 15. The CDR3 DNA sequence: TGTGCCAGCAGTGCCAGACTAGCGGGAGGGCCACCCGAGGCGAATGAGCAGTTCTTC. Protein: CASSARLAGGPPEANEQFF.

The chain uses TRBV2 and TRBJ2-2, with 9 bases fitting TRBD1. With 5 bases clipped from V and 2 bases from J, the junction kept 3 bases outside the gene matches. Germline CDR1 SNHLY, CDR2 FYNNEI. CDR3 length: 15 residues. The CDR3 reads CASSPDRGNTGELFF. The CDR3 DNA reads TGTGCCAGCAGTCCGGACAGGGGAAACACCGGGGAGCTGTTTTTT.

This sequence joins TRBV13 and TRBJ2-7, with no clear D. This CDR3 comprises 12 residues. Trimming removed 2 bases at V and 6 bases at J, with 8 bases between. The V gene's germline CDR1 is PRHDT and CDR2 FYEKMQ (reference sequence). CDR3 protein: CASSLNPVEQYF. The CDR3 DNA follows: TGTGCCAGCAGCTTAAATCCGGTCGAGCAGTACTTC.

V and J are TRBV18 and TRBJ2-1; TRBD2 matches 10 bases. CDR1 and CDR2 from the germline V gene are KGHSH and LQKENI. After removal of 2 bases from V and 8 bases from J, the junction contained 3 bases not matched to a gene. The CDR3 is 14 amino acids. CDR3 in amino acids: CASSPGTSVDEQFF. In nucleotides, the CDR3 is TGTGCCAGCTCACCAGGGACTAGCGTCGATGAGCAGTTCTTC.

The rearrangement uses TRBV28 and TRBJ2-5; the D gene is possibly TRBD2 (7 bases). The CDR3 length is 15 residues. V lost 4 bases and J lost 5, with 17 bases in between. Per germline, CDR1 MDHEN and CDR2 SYDVKM. Written as DNA, the CDR3 is TGTGCCAGCAGTTCACCCGGGGGGCCGATGGAGACCCAGTACTTC. It codes for CASSSPGGPMETQYF.

The V call is TRBV5-1, the J call TRBJ1-4; 7 bases match TRBD1. The length of the CDR3 is 14 residues. Germline-derived CDR1 and CDR2 are SGHRS and YFSETQ. The ends lost 4 bases at V and 8 bases at J; junction bases unmatched: 8. This CDR3 is CASSLRQGGEKLFF. CDR3 nucleotide sequence: TGCGCCAGCAGCCTTAGACAGGGTGGGGAAAAACTGTTTTTT.

The J gene is TRBJ1-4, the V gene TRBV19; D gene uncertain. Germline CDR1 and CDR2: LNHDA and SQIVND (reference sequence). V was clipped by 5 bases and J by 0 bases, with 10 bases between them. This CDR3 spans 15 amino acids. CDR3 residues: CASSRPLATNEKLFF. The CDR3 nucleotides are TGTGCCAGTAGTCGTCCGCTAGCAACTAATGAAAAACTGTTTTTT.

The V gene is TRBV5-8, the J gene TRBJ1-2; TRBD1 aligns across 7 bases. The CDR3 has 14 amino acids. V lost 4 bases, J lost 4 bases, and 7 bases stayed unmatched. Germline V gene sequence: CDR1 SGHTS, CDR2 YDEGEE. CDR3: CASSRDSAFYGYTF. For the CDR3, the DNA is TGTGCCAGCAGCCGGGACAGCGCTTTCTATGGCTACACCTTC. The full variable domain, its missing parts supplied by reference TRBV5-8 and TRBJ1-2, is EAGVTQSPTHLIKTRGQQATLRCSPISGHTSVYWYQQALGLGLQFLLWYDEGEERNRGNFPPRFSGRQFPNYSSELNVNALELEDSALYLCASSRDSAFYGYTFGSGTRLTVV.

The chain combines TRBV30 with TRBJ1-2; D is perhaps TRBD1 (5 bases). The CDR3 spans 17 residues. V lost 5 bases, J lost 5 bases, and 27 bases lay in between. Germline V gene sequence: CDR1 GTSNPN, CDR2 SVGIG (reference sequence). CDR3 loop: CAWGWGDGRKERYGYTF. In DNA, the CDR3 is TGTGCCTGGGGATGGGGGGACGGGCGTAAAGAAAGATATGGCTACACCTTC.